This T cell receptor beta chain was obtained from a study of blood T cell repertoires in COVID-19. Participant reports of clinical history set cohort assignment. Here immunoSEQ multiplex PCR was the method, and the copy in TCRdb shows in-frame clones only, minus some. Among about 200,000 clones, 70% to 90% were seen once, and the ten largest hold 3.5% to 4%. CDR1 and CDR2 from the germline V gene are LNHDA and SQIVND (reference sequence). The CDR3 has 17 residues. V was cut by 0 bases and J by 2 bases, with 15 bases left in between. Sequencing used PBMCs or T cells enriched from blood (not recorded which). The chain uses TRBV19 and TRBJ2-3; unclear D gene. The receptor comes from a woman between 35 and 50 years old with acute COVID-19. For the CDR3, the DNA is TGTGCCAGTAGTATAGATCGAGGAGCTTCAACCACAGATACGCAGTATTTT. It is translated as CASSIDRGASTTDTQYF. Drawing the rest from reference TRBV19 and TRBJ2-3, the complete variable domain is DGGITQSPKYLFRKEGQNVTLSCEQNLNHDAMYWYRQDPGQGLRLIYYSQIVNDFQKGDIAEGYSVSREKKESFPLTVTSAQKNPTAFYLCASSIDRGASTTDTQYFGPGTRLTVL.